Presented here are 22 T cell receptor beta chains from one specimen sequenced in a study of shared T cell receptors in the human thymus. Here immunoSEQ multiplex PCR was the method, and the copy in TCRdb shows in-frame clones only, minus some. The sample gives hundreds of thousands of clones, 85% to 90% of which show up once; 0.01% is in the top ten. The same sample was also studied in work on human thymus T cells.

Sequenced: thymocytes. All receptors derive from a boy younger than two with a congenital heart defect.

The sample holds one count of this clone. The CDR3 DNA reads TGTGCCAGCAGCTTGGGACAGGGTGGCGAGCAGTACTTC. Its protein product is CASSLGQGGEQYF. This sequence joins TRBV5-6 and TRBJ2-7; 7 nucleotides line up with TRBD1. V shed 0 bases and J 6 bases; nucleotides not matched to a gene: 3. The CDR3 sequence is 13 residues long. Germline V CDR1 and CDR2: SGHDT, YYEEEE.

The sample holds a few counts of this clone. This sequence joins TRBV19 and TRBJ1-4; 7 bases align to TRBD1. This CDR3 region has 15 residues. From germline, CDR1 is LNHDA and CDR2 SQIVND (reference sequence). V lost 5 bases to trimming and J lost 6 bases; unmatched junction nucleotides: 9. DNA for the CDR3: TGTGCCAGTAGTCCTCAGACAGGGAGTCATGAAAAACTGTTTTTT. This gives the protein CASSPQTGSHEKLFF.

The CDR3 nucleotides are TGTGCCATCAGTGAGTCCAGGGGGCGCCCGGGTAAGGGTGAGCAGTTCTTC. Protein sequence: CAISESRGRPGKGEQFF. J is TRBJ2-1 and V is TRBV10-3, with TRBD1 matching over 8 bases. The CDR3 is made up of 17 amino acids. The ends lost 0 bases at V and 9 bases at J; junction bases unmatched: 13. The germline CDR1 and CDR2 sequences are ENHRY and SYGVKD.

This chain uses TRBV28 with TRBJ1-5, with a possible D match to TRBD1 (6 bases). This CDR3 has 19 amino acids. Germline lookup yields CDR1 MDHEN and CDR2 SYDVKM. Between the trimmed V and J ends, which lost 8 bases and 0 bases, there was a span of 26 bases. The CDR3 DNA follows: TGTGCCAGCCGCCGGCGGGGGCAAAGACAGAGACATAGCAATCAGCCCCAGCATTTT. Its translation: CASRRRGQRQRHSNQPQHF.

The chain recombines TRBV11-2 with TRBJ2-3, with D tentatively TRBD2 (5 bases). Trimming stripped 5 bases from V and 2 bases from J, with 14 bases between. The germline V gene has CDR1 SGHAT and CDR2 FQNNGV. The CDR3 totals 15 residues. Here the CDR3 DNA reads TGTGCCAGCAGCCCAATAGCGAGTCCCACAGATACGCAGTATTTT. It is translated as CASSPIASPTDTQYF.

V usage is TRBV7-8 and J usage is TRBJ2-7, with 8 bases fitting TRBD1. The germline CDR1 and CDR2 sequences are SGHVS and FQNEAQ. This CDR3 has 18 amino acids. J lost 5 bases, V lost 3 bases, and 18 bases had no gene match. This CDR3 is CASSFDTRTGRPLDEQYF. DNA of the CDR3: TGTGCCAGCAGCTTCGACACCCGGACAGGGAGGCCCCTCGACGAGCAGTACTTC.

The chain links TRBV5-5 to TRBJ2-7; 9 bases are shared with TRBD1. The V segment lost 5 bases and the J segment 6 bases; nucleotides outside the gene matches: 12. CDR1 and CDR2 (germline): SGHKS, YYEKEE (reference sequence). This CDR3 is 15 amino acids long. CDR3 nucleotide sequence: TGTGCCAGCAGACCCACAGGGGGCGGTAACGGCGAGCAGTACTTC. This gives the protein CASRPTGGGNGEQYF.

The J gene is TRBJ2-5, the V gene TRBV11-1; 8 bases align to TRBD1. The DNA end is a closer match to TRBJ2-7, so the J assignment may be wrong. Germline values: CDR1 SGHAT, CDR2 FQDESV (reference sequence). This CDR3 has 16 amino acids. The CDR3 sequence is CASSLGRDRSFGEQYF. DNA of the CDR3: TGTGCCAGCAGCTTAGGGCGGGACAGGTCGTTTGGCGAGCAGTACTTC.

This clone was counted between two and nine times. The chain joins TRBV5-8 to TRBJ1-4; D not certain. The CDR3 has 13 amino acids. Germline V gene data show CDR1 as SGHTS and CDR2 as YDEGEE. Trimming removed 2 bases from V and 7 bases from J, with 9 bases in between. The CDR3 loop reads CASSFGEGEKLFF. DNA of the CDR3: TGTGCCAGCAGCTTTGGGGAGGGTGAAAAACTGTTTTTT.

This chain connects TRBV27 to TRBJ2-7; TRBD2 matches 10 bases. Germline CDR1 and CDR2: MNHEY and SMNVEV (reference sequence). The CDR3 consists of 15 residues. Trimming removed 6 bases from V and 2 bases from J; junction bases left unmatched: 7. The CDR3 DNA follows: TGTGCCAGCAGCCATCTAGCGGGAGCCCCCTACGAGCAGTACTTC. Translated, it gives CASSHLAGAPYEQYF.

The V and J genes are TRBV29-1 and TRBJ2-2; TRBD1 aligns across 7 bases. From germline, CDR1 is SQVTM and CDR2 ANQGSEA. The V gene end was trimmed by 6 bases and the J gene end by 7 bases; junction bases not matched to a gene: 5. The CDR3 runs 12 residues. The CDR3 protein is CSVVRTGGELFF. The CDR3, as DNA: TGCAGCGTGGTCCGGACAGGCGGGGAGCTGTTTTTT.

This clone was counted once. This rearrangement joins TRBV2 to TRBJ2-5; D possibly corresponds to TRBD2 (6 bases). This CDR3 region has 14 residues. Germline V gene lookup returns CDR1 SNHLY and CDR2 FYNNEI. V shed 5 bases and J shed 2 bases, with 12 bases lying between them. CDR3 DNA sequence: TGTGCCAGCAGTTTGCCGGGACTGCAAGAGACCCAGTACTTC. Its protein is CASSLPGLQETQYF.

Worth noting for this clone: Other nucleotide sequences from this sample produce the same CDR3. V and J are TRBV30 and TRBJ2-3; possibly TRBD2 for D (5 bases). The germline CDR1 and CDR2 sequences are GTSNPN and SVGIG (reference sequence). The CDR3 loop spans 14 amino acids. V lost 0 bases and J lost 4, with 11 bases in between. For the CDR3, the DNA is TGTGCCTGGAGTGTACGCCTGGGAGCAGATACGCAGTATTTT. Encoded protein: CAWSVRLGADTQYF.

This chain uses TRBV10-3 with TRBJ1-5; 8 bases are a match to TRBD1. V dropped 0 bases and J dropped 4; count of bases not matched to a gene: 5. CDR1 ENHRY and CDR2 SYGVKD come from the germline V gene. The CDR3 consists of 16 residues. CDR3 loop: CAISESQDRDNQPQHF. The CDR3, as DNA: TGTGCCATCAGTGAGTCTCAGGACAGGGATAATCAGCCCCAGCATTTT.

This chain connects TRBV28 to TRBJ2-2; 9 nucleotides line up with TRBD1. Germline CDR1 reads MDHEN; CDR2 reads SYDVKM. CDR3 length: 22 residues. J gave up 0 bases and V 6 bases, and 23 bases lay outside the gene matches. Here the CDR3 DNA reads TGTGCCAGCAGGCGTAGTCCGACAGGGGGTGAGCGGGCGGGAACGAACACCGGGGAGCTGTTTTTT. Translated, it gives CASRRSPTGGERAGTNTGELFF. Variable domain in full (rest from reference TRBV28 and TRBJ2-2): DVKVTQSSRYLVKRTGEKVFLECVQDMDHENMFWYRQDPGLGLRLIYFSYDVKMKEKGDIPEGYSVSREKKERFSLILESASTNQTSMYLCASRRSPTGGERAGTNTGELFFGEGSRLTVL.

DNA for the CDR3: TGTGCCAGCGGGGATCGGGGCTATGGCTACACCTTC. Its protein is CASGDRGYGYTF. The V gene is TRBV6-1, the J gene TRBJ1-2; no clear D. Trimming left V 8 bases short and J 4 bases short, with 11 bases between. This CDR3 region has 12 residues. Germline V lookup: CDR1 MNHNS, CDR2 SASEGT.

The J gene is TRBJ2-7, the V gene TRBV4-1, with 11 bases fitting TRBD2. The germline V gene has CDR1 MGHRA and CDR2 YSYEKL. After removal of 3 bases from V and 4 bases from J, the junction contained 8 bases not matched to a gene. CDR3 length equals 16 residues. CDR3 bases: TGCGCCAGCAGCCACTCCCTAGCGGGAGGCGGGTACGAGCAGTACTTC. Protein: CASSHSLAGGGYEQYF.

The chain has TRBV28 and TRBJ2-7; 8 bases fit TRBD2. From germline, CDR1 is MDHEN and CDR2 SYDVKM. The CDR3 spans 19 residues. V lost 5 bases to trimming and J lost 2 bases; unmatched junction nucleotides: 20. CDR3 amino acids: CASSPKRSTSAPGAYEQYF. In DNA, the CDR3 is TGTGCCAGCAGTCCGAAAAGGTCGACTAGCGCCCCAGGAGCCTACGAGCAGTACTTC. Using reference TRBV28 and TRBJ2-7 for the parts outside the CDR3, the full variable domain is DVKVTQSSRYLVKRTGEKVFLECVQDMDHENMFWYRQDPGLGLRLIYFSYDVKMKEKGDIPEGYSVSREKKERFSLILESASTNQTSMYLCASSPKRSTSAPGAYEQYFGPGTRLTVT.

The rearrangement joins TRBV5-5 to TRBJ1-1; D unclear. The CDR3 is 16 amino acids. Germline CDR1 SGHKS, CDR2 YYEKEE (reference sequence). V gave up 4 bases and J gave up 0 bases, with 16 bases separating them. CDR3 amino acids: CASSLWGGIVNTEAFF. The CDR3 DNA follows: TGTGCCAGCAGCCTCTGGGGAGGGATCGTGAACACTGAAGCTTTCTTT.

V usage is TRBV9 and J usage is TRBJ1-1, with a tentative D call TRBD1 (5 bases). V lost 4 bases and J 1 base, leaving 17 bases between the germline ends. CDR3 length equals 16 residues. CDR1 is SGDLS, CDR2 YYNGEE, per germline. CDR3: CASSPRWEGKNTEAFF. The DNA for the CDR3 is TGTGCCAGCAGCCCCCGATGGGAGGGGAAGAACACTGAAGCTTTCTTT.

The chain uses TRBV5-1 and TRBJ1-4; perhaps TRBD1 as D (6 bases). V lost 4 bases and J lost 7, with 20 bases in between. The germline V gene has CDR1 SGHRS and CDR2 YFSETQ. The CDR3 is made up of 16 amino acids. The CDR3 spells CASSPYQTGGGEKLFF. CDR3 nucleotides: TGCGCCAGCAGCCCATACCAGACAGGTGGGGGTGAAAAACTGTTTTTT. The full variable domain, rest sourced from reference TRBV5-1 and TRBJ1-4, is KAGVTQTPRYLIKTRGQQVTLSCSPISGHRSVSWYQQTPGQGLQFLFEYFSETQRNKGNFPGRFSGRQFSNSRSEMNVSTLELGDSALYLCASSPYQTGGGEKLFFGSGTQLSVL.

This clone was recorded a few times. The rearrangement uses TRBV18 and TRBJ1-4, with 8 bases lining up with TRBD1. Germline V gives CDR1 KGHSH, CDR2 LQKENI. The length of the CDR3 is 15 residues. V was pared by 4 bases and J by 7 bases, with 8 bases of the junction left unmatched. The CDR3 here is CASSLEDRGGEKLFF. The CDR3 region has the DNA TGTGCCAGCTCACTGGAAGACAGGGGCGGTGAAAAACTGTTTTTT.